The subject of this entry is one TCR beta chain. Profiled with immunoSEQ multiplex PCR; TCRdb holds only in-frame clones, not every one. The sample has 95,000 to 150,000 clones; 90% to 95% are singletons. The sample comes from a study of control samples from healthy donors and cancer patients. Sequenced sample: blood. The TCR comes from a woman between 18 and 29 years old in good health.

The CDR3: CASNPGQGHTIYF. CDR3 nucleotide sequence: TGTGCCAGCAACCCCGGTCAGGGCCACACCATATATTTT. This chain joins TRBV6-6 and TRBJ1-3; D perhaps matches TRBD1 (5 bases). The CDR3 is made up of 13 amino acids. Germline lookup yields CDR1 MNHNY and CDR2 SVGAGI (reference sequence). Trimming stripped 7 bases from V and 8 bases from J, with 15 bases between.